Presented here are 22 T cell receptor beta chains from one specimen sequenced in a study of blood T cell repertoires in COVID-19. The protocol was immunoSEQ multiplex PCR, while the TCRdb copy is restricted to in-frame clones and leaves out a portion. The sample records tens of thousands of clones, 70% to 85% being singletons. The sample consisted of peripheral blood. These receptors were obtained from a man in his sixties with active or convalescent COVID-19.

The chain uses TRBV28 and TRBJ1-1; TRBD1 matches 7 bases. Germline-derived CDR1 and CDR2 are MDHEN and SYDVKM. The junction had 12 bases not matched to a gene; V was cut back by 2 bases and J by 0 bases. There are 18 residues in the CDR3. CDR3 sequence: CASSLGRTGDFMNTEAFF. The CDR3 nucleotides read TGTGCCAGCAGTTTAGGTCGGACAGGTGACTTCATGAACACTGAAGCTTTCTTT.

V usage is TRBV5-4 and J usage is TRBJ1-2; TRBD1 aligns across 7 bases. V trimming: 3 bases; J trimming: 2 bases; junction bases outside the gene matches: 7. Germline V gives CDR1 SGHNT, CDR2 YYREEE (reference sequence). The CDR3 runs 15 residues. The CDR3 is CASSWDRTANYGYTF. CDR3 coding DNA: TGTGCCAGCAGCTGGGACAGAACTGCCAACTATGGCTACACCTTC.

V usage is TRBV5-1 and J usage is TRBJ1-3; 7 bases agree with TRBD1. The germline gives CDR1 SGHRS, CDR2 YFSETQ. The V and J ends lost 4 bases and 0 bases, in that order; junction bases with no gene match: 7. The CDR3 has 16 residues. Here the CDR3 DNA reads TGCGCCAGCAGCCTCCAGGGGGTAGGCTCTGGAAACACCATATATTTT. Translating gives CASSLQGVGSGNTIYF. Full variable domain (rest looked up from reference TRBV5-1 and TRBJ1-3): KAGVTQTPRYLIKTRGQQVTLSCSPISGHRSVSWYQQTPGQGLQFLFEYFSETQRNKGNFPGRFSGRQFSNSRSEMNVSTLELGDSALYLCASSLQGVGSGNTIYFGEGSWLTVV.

The J gene is TRBJ1-1, the V gene TRBV19; D unresolved. The CDR3 sequence is 14 residues long. The V and J ends lost 3 bases and 4 bases respectively, with 12 bases between them. Germline loops: CDR1 LNHDA, CDR2 SQIVND (reference sequence). The CDR3 nucleotides are TGTGCCAGTAGTATTCTGGGCCTGGGCACTGAAGCTTTCTTT. Protein: CASSILGLGTEAFF.

The chain has TRBV7-9 and TRBJ1-5; D possibly corresponds to TRBD1 (5 bases). With 0 bases removed from V and 7 bases from J, the gap between germline ends came to 7 bases. Germline CDR1 and CDR2: SEHNR and FQNEAQ (reference sequence). The CDR3 consists of 13 residues. The DNA for the CDR3 is TGTGCCAGCAGCTTAGCAGGGGAACAGCCCCAGCATTTT. Protein: CASSLAGEQPQHF.

The rearrangement uses TRBV6-1 and TRBJ2-7; TRBD2 matches at 7 bases. Germline trimming cut 3 bases from V and 2 bases from J; bases unmatched to any gene: 4. The CDR3 contains 14 residues. Germline values: CDR1 MNHNS, CDR2 SASEGT. The DNA of the CDR3 is TGTGCCAGCAGTGATCTCGGGAGGACCTACGAGCAGTACTTC. Its translation: CASSDLGRTYEQYF.

The chain has TRBV4-1 and TRBJ1-2, with TRBD1 identical over 12 bases. V shed 0 bases, J shed 8 bases, and the junction held 7 bases outside the gene matches. This CDR3 region has 16 residues. CDR1 MGHRA and CDR2 YSYEKL come from the germline V gene. CDR3 amino acids: CASSQEWGQGARGYTF. The CDR3 DNA reads as TGCGCCAGCAGCCAAGAATGGGGACAGGGGGCGCGGGGCTACACCTTC.

V is TRBV7-2 and J is TRBJ1-1; 7 nucleotides align to TRBD1. With 2 bases clipped from V and 2 bases from J, the junction kept 17 bases outside the gene matches. Germline V gene data show CDR1 as SGHTA and CDR2 as FQGNSA. CDR3 size: 19 residues. CDR3 region: CASSLSSSTVGTDNTEAFF. The CDR3 coding sequence is TGTGCCAGCAGCTTAAGTTCCTCGACCGTTGGGACAGACAACACTGAAGCTTTCTTT.

This chain's CDR3 is CASSFGRNNEQFF. CDR3 DNA: TGTGCCAGCAGTTTTGGGCGAAACAATGAGCAGTTCTTC. The chain employs TRBV27 and TRBJ2-1; D ambiguous. The CDR3 has 13 residues. CDR1 is MNHEY, CDR2 SMNVEV, per germline (reference sequence). V shed 3 bases and J shed 5 bases, with 8 bases lying between them.

CDR3 region: CASRLGQPPWANYGYTF. CDR3 nucleotides: TGTGCCAGTAGATTGGGACAGCCCCCTTGGGCTAACTATGGCTACACCTTC. This chain joins TRBV19 and TRBJ1-2; 7 bases agree with TRBD1. Germline lookup yields CDR1 LNHDA and CDR2 SQIVND (reference sequence). Trimming took 6 bases from V and 0 from J; bases not matched to a gene: 13. The CDR3 spans 17 residues. The full variable domain, rest sourced from reference TRBV19 and TRBJ1-2, is DGGITQSPKYLFRKEGQNVTLSCEQNLNHDAMYWYRQDPGQGLRLIYYSQIVNDFQKGDIAEGYSVSREKKESFPLTVTSAQKNPTAFYLCASRLGQPPWANYGYTFGSGTRLTVV.

This clone was observed a single time. The V gene is TRBV29-1, the J gene TRBJ1-2; 7 bases match TRBD1. Germline V gives CDR1 SQVTM, CDR2 ANQGSEA. V shed 6 bases and J 4 bases; nucleotides not matched to a gene: 11. The CDR3 sequence is 14 residues long. CDR3 region: CSVGARDRSYGYTF. CDR3 DNA: TGCAGCGTGGGCGCTAGGGACAGATCCTATGGCTACACCTTC.

J is TRBJ2-3 and V is TRBV11-3; D is possibly TRBD2 (7 bases). The CDR3 has 15 residues. V was shortened by 8 bases and J by 4 bases, with 19 bases between the two germline ends. In germline, CDR1 is SGHNT, CDR2 YENEEA. Written as DNA, the CDR3 is TGTGCCAGCTCACTCCGTGGCGGGGGCGCAGATACGCAGTATTTT. Translation gives CASSLRGGGADTQYF.

The V and J genes are TRBV15 and TRBJ1-5, with D possibly matching TRBD1 (6 bases). Trimming pared 5 bases from V and 3 bases from J, leaving 8 bases between. This CDR3 comprises 13 residues. Germline CDR1 LNHNV, CDR2 YYDKDF (reference sequence). CDR3: CATSGTFNQPQHF. Written as DNA, the CDR3 is TGTGCCACCAGCGGGACATTCAATCAGCCCCAGCATTTT.

This chain joins TRBV15 and TRBJ2-3, with TRBD2 identical over 13 bases. Trimming at V came to 1 base and at J to 1 base, leaving 8 bases not matched to a gene. Germline CDR1 LNHNV, CDR2 YYDKDF (reference sequence). This CDR3 is built from 19 residues. CDR3 DNA: TGTGCCACCAGCAGAGGGACTAGCGGGGGAGTCTCCCGCACAGATACGCAGTATTTT. This sequence encodes CATSRGTSGGVSRTDTQYF.

Only a few counts were recorded for this clone. The chain links TRBV28 to TRBJ1-1, with D perhaps TRBD1 (5 bases). The V end lost 7 bases, the J end lost 7 bases, and 19 bases lay between the germline ends. Germline V CDR1 and CDR2: MDHEN, SYDVKM. The CDR3 loop spans 14 amino acids. The CDR3 nucleotides are TGTGCCAGCATGCACGCCAGGGCCGAGTATGAAGCTTTCTTT. Its translation is CASMHARAEYEAFF.

CDR3 sequence: CASSMAPTGLNEQYF. CDR3 nucleotide sequence: TGTGCCAGTAGTATGGCCCCGACAGGGTTGAACGAGCAGTACTTC. The genes are TRBV19 and TRBJ2-7; TRBD1 matches at 7 bases. Trimming took 3 bases from V and 5 from J; bases not matched to a gene: 10. CDR1 is LNHDA and CDR2 is SQIVND in the germline V gene (reference sequence). This CDR3 contains 15 residues.

The chain employs TRBV11-2 and TRBJ1-1; weak D call: TRBD1 (5 bases). Germline CDR1 SGHAT, CDR2 FQNNGV. Trimming took 3 bases from V and 10 from J, leaving 18 bases between them. CDR3 length: 14 residues. As DNA, the CDR3 is TGTGCCAGCAGCTTTACAGGACCGCTTACAGCAGCTTTCTTT. Translated: CASSFTGPLTAAFF.

The rearrangement links TRBV28 to TRBJ2-7, with D unresolved. Looked up from germline, CDR1 is MDHEN and CDR2 is SYDVKM. V was trimmed by 5 bases and J by 3 bases, leaving 5 bases between them. CDR3 length equals 11 residues. This CDR3 reads CASSLFYEQYF. CDR3 DNA sequence: TGTGCCAGCAGTCTTTTCTACGAGCAGTACTTC.

This clone occurred a few times. This chain joins TRBV30 and TRBJ1-1, with 7 bases aligning to TRBD1. Germline CDR1 GTSNPN, CDR2 SVGIG (reference sequence). The V and J ends lost 1 base and 5 bases, in that order; junction bases with no gene match: 1. The CDR3 length is 12 residues. The CDR3 bases are TGTGCCTGGAGTGGACAGGGTACTGAAGCTTTCTTT. Translation: CAWSGQGTEAFF.

J is TRBJ2-7 and V is TRBV19, with 8 positions matching TRBD1. With 3 bases clipped from V and 3 bases from J, the junction kept 7 bases outside the gene matches. Germline V gives CDR1 LNHDA, CDR2 SQIVND (reference sequence). The CDR3 consists of 15 residues. CDR3 sequence: CASSIIPGGIYEQYF. In nucleotides, the CDR3 is TGTGCCAGTAGTATTATTCCAGGGGGCATCTACGAGCAGTACTTC.

This chain connects TRBV7-9 to TRBJ1-3; TRBD1 might be the D (5 bases). The CDR3 loop spans 17 amino acids. Trimming removed 5 bases from V and 2 bases from J, with 19 bases in between. Germline CDR1 and CDR2: SEHNR and FQNEAQ (reference sequence). CDR3 residues: CASSHQPKGQTGNTIYF. DNA for the CDR3: TGTGCCAGCAGCCACCAGCCGAAGGGGCAAACTGGAAACACCATATATTTT.

The chain couples TRBV6-5 to TRBJ2-3; D is uncertain. Trimming left V 2 bases short and J 0 bases short, with 12 bases between. The CDR3 sequence is 16 residues long. Germline V gene data show CDR1 as MNHEY and CDR2 as SVGAGI. In nucleotides, the CDR3 is TGTGCCAGCAGTTACGGGCAGGCCCTAAGCACAGATACGCAGTATTTT. Its translation is CASSYGQALSTDTQYF.